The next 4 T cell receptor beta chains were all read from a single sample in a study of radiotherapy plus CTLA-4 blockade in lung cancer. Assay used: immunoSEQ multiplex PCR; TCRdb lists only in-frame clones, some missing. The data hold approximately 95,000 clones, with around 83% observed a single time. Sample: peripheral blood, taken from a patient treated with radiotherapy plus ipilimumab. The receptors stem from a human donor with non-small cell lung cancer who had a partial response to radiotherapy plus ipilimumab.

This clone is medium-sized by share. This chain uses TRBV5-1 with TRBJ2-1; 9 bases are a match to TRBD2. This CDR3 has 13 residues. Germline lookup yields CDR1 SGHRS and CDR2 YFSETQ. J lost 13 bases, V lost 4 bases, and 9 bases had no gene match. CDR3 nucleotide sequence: TGCGCCAGCAGCGGACCGAGCGGGAGGAACCAGTTCTTC. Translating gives CASSGPSGRNQFF.

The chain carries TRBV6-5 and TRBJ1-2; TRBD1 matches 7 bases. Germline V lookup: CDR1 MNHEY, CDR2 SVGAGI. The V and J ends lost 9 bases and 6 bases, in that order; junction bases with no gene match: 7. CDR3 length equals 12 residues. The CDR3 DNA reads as TGTGCCAGTATTACAGGGGAAAATGGCTACACCTTC. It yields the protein CASITGENGYTF.

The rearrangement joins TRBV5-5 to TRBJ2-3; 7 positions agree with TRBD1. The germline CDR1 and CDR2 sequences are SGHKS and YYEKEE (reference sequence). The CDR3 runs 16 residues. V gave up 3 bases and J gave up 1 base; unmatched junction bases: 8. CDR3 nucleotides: TGTGCCAGCAGCTCCTCGACAGGGTCTGGCACAGATACGCAGTATTTT. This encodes CASSSSTGSGTDTQYF.

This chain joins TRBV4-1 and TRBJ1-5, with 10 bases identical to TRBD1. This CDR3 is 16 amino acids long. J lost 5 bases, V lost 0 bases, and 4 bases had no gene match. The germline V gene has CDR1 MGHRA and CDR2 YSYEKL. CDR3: CASSQEGQGRDQPQHF. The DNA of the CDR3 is TGCGCCAGCAGCCAAGAGGGACAGGGGCGGGATCAGCCCCAGCATTTT.